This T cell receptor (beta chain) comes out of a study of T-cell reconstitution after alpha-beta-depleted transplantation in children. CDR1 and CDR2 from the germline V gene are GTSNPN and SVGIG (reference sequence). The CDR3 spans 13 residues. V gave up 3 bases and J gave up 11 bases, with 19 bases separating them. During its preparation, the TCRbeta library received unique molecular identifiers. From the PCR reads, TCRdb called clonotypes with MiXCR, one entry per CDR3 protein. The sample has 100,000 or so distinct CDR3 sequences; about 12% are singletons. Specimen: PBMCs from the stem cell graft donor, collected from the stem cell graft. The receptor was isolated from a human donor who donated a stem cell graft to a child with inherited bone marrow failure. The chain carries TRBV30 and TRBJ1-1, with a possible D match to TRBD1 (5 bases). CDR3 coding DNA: TGTGCCTGGAGCCCAGGGCTCTCCCTTGAGGCTTTCTTT. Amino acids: CAWSPGLSLEAFF.